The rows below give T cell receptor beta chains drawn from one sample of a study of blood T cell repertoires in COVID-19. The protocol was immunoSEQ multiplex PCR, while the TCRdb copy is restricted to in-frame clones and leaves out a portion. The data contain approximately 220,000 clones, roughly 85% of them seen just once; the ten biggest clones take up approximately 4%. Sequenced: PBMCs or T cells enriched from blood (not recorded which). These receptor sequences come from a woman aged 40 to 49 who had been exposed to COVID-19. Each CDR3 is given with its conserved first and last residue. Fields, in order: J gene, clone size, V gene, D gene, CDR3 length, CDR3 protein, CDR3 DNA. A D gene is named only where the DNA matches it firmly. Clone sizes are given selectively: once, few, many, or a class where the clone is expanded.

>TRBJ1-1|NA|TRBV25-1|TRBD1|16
CASSLPGGMGNTEAFF
TGTGCCAGCAGCCTCCCAGGGGGGATGGGGAACACTGAAGCTTTCTTT
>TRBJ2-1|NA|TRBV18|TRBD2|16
CASSPVRAGGRDEQFF
TGTGCCAGCTCACCAGTTCGGGCGGGGGGTAGAGATGAGCAGTTCTTC
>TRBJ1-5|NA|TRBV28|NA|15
CAVLNSGPVNQPQHF
TGTGCCGTGCTAAACTCAGGGCCGGTCAATCAGCCCCAGCATTTT
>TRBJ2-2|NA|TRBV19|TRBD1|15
CASTLTGGTTGELFF
TGTGCCAGTACCCTCACAGGGGGCACAACCGGGGAGCTGTTTTTT
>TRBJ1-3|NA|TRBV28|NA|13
CASIQGGGNTIYF
TGTGCCAGCATACAAGGCGGTGGAAACACCATATATTTT
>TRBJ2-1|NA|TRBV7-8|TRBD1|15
CASSLEGGAYNEQFF
TGTGCCAGCAGCTTAGAAGGGGGCGCCTACAATGAGCAGTTCTTC
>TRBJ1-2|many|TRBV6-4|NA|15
CASSVVAGGNYGYTF
TGTGCCAGCAGTGTCGTGGCGGGAGGGAACTATGGCTACACCTTC
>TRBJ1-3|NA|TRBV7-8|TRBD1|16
CASSLRVGQSGNTIYF
TGTGCCAGCAGCTTAAGGGTGGGACAGTCCGGAAACACCATATATTTT
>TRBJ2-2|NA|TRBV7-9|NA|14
CASSLGVFPGELFF
TGTGCCAGCAGCTTAGGAGTTTTTCCCGGGGAGCTGTTTTTT
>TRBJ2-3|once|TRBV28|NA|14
CASSLSSARDTQYF
TGTGCCAGCAGTTTATCTTCGGCTAGAGATACGCAGTATTTT
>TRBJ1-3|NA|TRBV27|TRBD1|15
CASRAGGVSGNTIYF
TGTGCCAGCAGGGCAGGGGGCGTCTCTGGAAACACCATATATTTT
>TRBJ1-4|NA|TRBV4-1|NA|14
CASSQTGRAEKLFF
TGCGCCAGCAGCCAAACAGGGCGGGCTGAAAAACTGTTTTTT
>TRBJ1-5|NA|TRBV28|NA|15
CASSLWGSGNQPQHF
TGTGCCAGCAGTTTATGGGGTTCCGGGAATCAGCCCCAGCATTTT
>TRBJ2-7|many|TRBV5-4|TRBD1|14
CASSLRDRGYEQYF
TGTGCCAGCAGCTTAAGGGACAGGGGCTACGAGCAGTACTTC
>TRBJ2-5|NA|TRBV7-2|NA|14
CASSFQRGQETQYF
TGTGCCAGCAGCTTCCAAAGGGGGCAAGAGACCCAGTACTTC
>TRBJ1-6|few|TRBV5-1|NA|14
CASSLGDRSSPLHF
TGCGCCAGCAGCTTAGGTGACAGAAGCTCACCCCTCCACTTT
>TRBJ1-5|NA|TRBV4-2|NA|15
CASSQDSQGNQPQHF
TGTGCCAGCAGCCAAGATTCGCAGGGAAATCAGCCCCAGCATTTT
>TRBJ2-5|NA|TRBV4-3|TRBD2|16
CASSQDWTSAQETQYF
TGCGCCAGCAGCCAAGATTGGACTAGCGCTCAAGAGACCCAGTACTTC
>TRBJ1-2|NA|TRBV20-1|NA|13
CSASSGEGNGYTF
TGCAGTGCTAGTTCCGGGGAGGGCAATGGCTACACCTTC
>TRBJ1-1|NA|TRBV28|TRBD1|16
CASSPDRGKGNTEAFF
TGTGCCAGCAGCCCTGACAGGGGGAAAGGAAACACTGAAGCTTTCTTT
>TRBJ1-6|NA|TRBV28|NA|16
CASSLQPTVSNSPLHF
TGTGCCAGCAGTCTACAACCAACAGTTTCTAATTCACCCCTCCACTTT
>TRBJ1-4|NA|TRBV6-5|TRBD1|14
CASRPGQGGEKLFF
TGTGCCAGCAGACCTGGACAGGGGGGAGAAAAACTGTTTTTT
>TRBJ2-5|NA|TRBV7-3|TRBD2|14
CASSPGTSGETQYF
TGTGCCAGCAGCCCCGGGACTAGCGGGGAGACCCAGTACTTC
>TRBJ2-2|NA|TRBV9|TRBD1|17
CASSVETGGSNTGELFF
TGTGCCAGCAGCGTTGAGACAGGGGGGTCGAACACCGGGGAGCTGTTTTTT
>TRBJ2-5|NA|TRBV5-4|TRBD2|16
CASSLGTSGLQETQYF
TGTGCCAGCAGCTTGGGGACTAGCGGGCTCCAAGAGACCCAGTACTTC
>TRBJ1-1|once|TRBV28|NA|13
CASTQARGNEAFF
TGTGCCAGCACCCAAGCGAGGGGGAACGAAGCTTTCTTT
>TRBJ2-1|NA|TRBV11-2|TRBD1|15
CASSIRQGGRYEQFF
TGTGCCAGCAGCATAAGACAGGGGGGACGATATGAGCAGTTCTTC
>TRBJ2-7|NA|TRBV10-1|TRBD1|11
CASRDRDEQYF
TGCGCCAGCAGGGACAGGGACGAGCAGTACTTC
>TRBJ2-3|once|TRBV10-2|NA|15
CASSGTGGLTDTQYF
TGCGCCAGCAGTGGTACGGGGGGCCTCACAGATACGCAGTATTTT
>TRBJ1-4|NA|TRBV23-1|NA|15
CASSREGATNEKLFF
TGCGCCAGCAGCAGGGAAGGGGCAACTAATGAAAAACTGTTTTTT
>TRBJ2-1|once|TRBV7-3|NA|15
CASRSQASGYNEQFF
TGTGCCAGCAGGTCTCAGGCCTCTGGGTACAATGAGCAGTTCTTC
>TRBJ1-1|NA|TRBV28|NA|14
CASSSTLEGKSAFF
TGTGCCAGCAGTTCTACCTTGGAGGGTAAGTCGGCTTTCTTT
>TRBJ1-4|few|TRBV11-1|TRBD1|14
CASSAGQDNEKLFF
TGTGCCAGCAGCGCGGGACAGGACAATGAAAAACTGTTTTTT
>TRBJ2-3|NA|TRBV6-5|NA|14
CASLQYGPTDTQYF
TGTGCCAGCCTTCAGTATGGGCCCACAGATACGCAGTATTTT
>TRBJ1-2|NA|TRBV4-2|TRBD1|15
CASSQGDRANYGYTF
TGTGCCAGCAGCCAAGGGGACAGAGCTAACTATGGCTACACCTTC
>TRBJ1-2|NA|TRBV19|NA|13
CASKRGDGYGYTF
TGTGCCAGTAAGCGGGGAGATGGTTATGGCTACACCTTC
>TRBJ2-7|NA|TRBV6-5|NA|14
CASSYRVQGSEQYF
TGTGCCAGCAGTTACCGGGTTCAGGGTTCCGAGCAGTACTTC
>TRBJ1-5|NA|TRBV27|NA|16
CASADGGPGGNQPQHF
TGTGCCAGCGCGGACGGGGGGCCTGGGGGCAATCAGCCCCAGCATTTT
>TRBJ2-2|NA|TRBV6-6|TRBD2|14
CANSRGRNTGELFF
TGTGCCAACTCGCGGGGGAGGAACACCGGGGAGCTGTTTTTT
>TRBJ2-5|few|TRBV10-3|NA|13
CAISDKREETQYF
TGTGCCATCAGTGACAAGCGAGAGGAGACCCAGTACTTC
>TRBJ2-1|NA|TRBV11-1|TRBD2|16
CASSPDWGGSYNEQFF
TGTGCCAGCAGCCCCGACTGGGGGGGGAGCTACAATGAGCAGTTCTTC
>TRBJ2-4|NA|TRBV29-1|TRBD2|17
CSVEDGLGTSGGNIQYF
TGCAGCGTTGAAGATGGGCTAGGGACTAGCGGGGGGAACATTCAGTACTTC
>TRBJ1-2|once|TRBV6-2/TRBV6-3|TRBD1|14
CASSLYTGQGRYTF
TGTGCCAGCAGTTTATACACGGGACAGGGCCGCTACACCTTC
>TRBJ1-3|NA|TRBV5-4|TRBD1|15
CASSSQGVTGNTIYF
TGTGCCAGCAGCTCACAGGGGGTGACTGGAAACACCATATATTTT
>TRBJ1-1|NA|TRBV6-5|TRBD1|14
CASSRQGRDTEAFF
TGTGCCAGCAGTCGACAGGGAAGGGACACTGAAGCTTTCTTT
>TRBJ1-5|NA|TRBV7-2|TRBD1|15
CASSFLTGGVQPQHF
TGTGCCAGCAGCTTTTTGACAGGGGGTGTTCAGCCCCAGCATTTT
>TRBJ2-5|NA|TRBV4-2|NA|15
CASSQGDGGVTTQYF
TGTGCCAGCAGCCAAGGAGATGGCGGGGTGACGACCCAGTACTTC
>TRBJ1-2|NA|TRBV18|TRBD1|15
CASSGRPGQDSGYTF
TGTGCCAGCTCAGGTCGGCCGGGACAGGATTCTGGCTACACCTTC
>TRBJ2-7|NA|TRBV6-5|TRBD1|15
CASSYSRDRGGEQYF
TGTGCCAGCAGTTACTCGAGGGACAGGGGAGGGGAGCAGTACTTC
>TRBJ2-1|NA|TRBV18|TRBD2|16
CASSPGPGLDYNEQFF
TGTGCCAGCTCACCAGGCCCGGGACTAGATTACAATGAGCAGTTCTTC
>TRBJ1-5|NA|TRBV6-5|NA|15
CASNRTVCGNQPQHF
TGTGCCAGCAATCGGACAGTGTGTGGCAATCAGCCCCAGCATTTT
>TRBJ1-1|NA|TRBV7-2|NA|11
CASSFDSEAFF
TGTGCCAGCAGCTTCGACAGCGAAGCTTTCTTT